The text below deals with one TCR beta chain. What it binds is not known. Sequenced material consisted of expressed TCRB transcripts (all of the isolated RNA was reverse transcribed). The protocol was immunoSEQ multiplex PCR, while the TCRdb copy is restricted to in-frame clones and leaves out a portion. The sample records 200,000 to 250,000 clones, under 70% being singletons. This sample was included in a study of beta chain features in type 1 diabetes. General observations from the study: Patients and controls would share equally any PCR tilt toward shorter templates.

Cells sorted by CD45RO/CCR7/CD25/CD127/CD95/CD27 comprised CD4+ naive, central memory, regulatory and stem cell-like memory cells. The length of the CDR3 is 15 residues. Germline V CDR1 and CDR2: SGHTA, FQGNSA. J was trimmed by 9 bases and V by 2 bases; bases with no gene match: 6. The source material was naive CD4+ T cells from blood. J is TRBJ2-1 and V is TRBV7-2; 11 bases match TRBD2. The receptor was isolated from a young man in good health. CDR3 DNA sequence: TGTGCCAGCAGCTTAACGACTAGCGGGGTGGGTGAGCAGTTCTTC. Encoded protein: CASSLTTSGVGEQFF. The whole variable domain, remainder taken from reference TRBV7-2 and TRBJ2-1, is GAGVSQSPSNKVTEKGKDVELRCDPISGHTALYWYRQSLGQGLEFLIYFQGNSAPDKSGLPSDRFSAERTGGSVSTLTIQRTQQEDSAVYLCASSLTTSGVGEQFFGPGTRLTVL.